This record covers a single T cell receptor (beta chain). The data were obtained in a study of T cell responses to AZD1222 COVID-19 vaccine. Trimming cost V 3 bases and J 8 bases, with 23 bases left between them. The germline CDR1 and CDR2 sequences are KGHSH and LQKENI. CDR3 length: 17 amino acids. Some clones are missing from TCRdb's copy, which holds only in-frame ones; the method was immunoSEQ multiplex PCR. The sample shows tens of thousands of clones, 75% to 85% of them seen only once. The sequence was obtained from an adult in good health. The sample was peripheral blood, taken on day 0 of AZD1222 vaccination. The chain recombines TRBV18 with TRBJ2-1, with a weak D call TRBD1 (6 bases). The CDR3 DNA sequence: TGTGCCAGCTCACCTTTCACAGGGTTGGGTAGTTCGGATGAGCAGTTCTTC. The encoded protein is CASSPFTGLGSSDEQFF.